This TCR beta chain was profiled in a study of T cells in localized non-small cell lung cancer. Study observations and caveats: When the top 100 tumor clones were examined, a median approximately 54 of them also appeared in the adjacent lung, which was paired and uninvolved. A denser population of T cells in blood accompanied longer overall survival.

With V trimmed by 8 bases and J by 3 bases, 9 bases remained unmatched. This CDR3 has 15 amino acids. CDR1 is MDHEN, CDR2 SYDVKM, per germline. To note about this clone: Antigen: not known.

Each adjacent lung sample was taken at least 2 cm from the tumor margin and was free of atypia. Libraries were prepared by immunoSEQ multiplex PCR; TCRdb keeps only in-frame clonotypes and omits some of them. The table has 950 to 1,500 clones, approximately 25% seen once. Source: normal lung tissue next to the tumor, taken before any cancer treatment. The receptor's source is a man aged 40 to 70 with stage II lung adenocarcinoma. The chain employs TRBV28 and TRBJ2-3; TRBD1 matches at 9 bases. In nucleotides, the CDR3 is TGTGCCAGCGACACAGGGGGCGAGGAAACAGATACGCAGTATTTT. Protein: CASDTGGEETDTQYF.